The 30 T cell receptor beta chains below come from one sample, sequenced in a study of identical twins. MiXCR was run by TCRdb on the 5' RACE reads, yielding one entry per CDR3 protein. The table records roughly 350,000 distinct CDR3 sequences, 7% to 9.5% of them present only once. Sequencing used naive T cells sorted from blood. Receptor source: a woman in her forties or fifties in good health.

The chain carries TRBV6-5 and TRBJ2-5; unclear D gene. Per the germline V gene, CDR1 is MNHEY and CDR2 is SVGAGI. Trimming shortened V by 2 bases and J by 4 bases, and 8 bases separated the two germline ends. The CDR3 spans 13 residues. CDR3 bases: TGTGCCAGCAGTTACGGGCCGGGAGAGACCCAGTACTTC. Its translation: CASSYGPGETQYF.

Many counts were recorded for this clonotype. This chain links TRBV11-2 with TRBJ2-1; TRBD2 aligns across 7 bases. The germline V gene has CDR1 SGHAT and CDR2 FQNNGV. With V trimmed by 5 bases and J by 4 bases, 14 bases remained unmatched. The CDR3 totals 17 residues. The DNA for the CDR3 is TGTGCCAGCAGCCAGGACTTGGCTAGCGGAGTATACAATGAGCAGTTCTTC. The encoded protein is CASSQDLASGVYNEQFF.

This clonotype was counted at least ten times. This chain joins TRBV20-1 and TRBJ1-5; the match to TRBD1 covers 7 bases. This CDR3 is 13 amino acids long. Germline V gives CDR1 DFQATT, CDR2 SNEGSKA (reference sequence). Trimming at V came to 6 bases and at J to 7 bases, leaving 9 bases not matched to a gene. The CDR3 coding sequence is TGCAGTGCCTCCGGGACAGTCGACCAGCCCCAGCATTTT. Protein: CSASGTVDQPQHF.

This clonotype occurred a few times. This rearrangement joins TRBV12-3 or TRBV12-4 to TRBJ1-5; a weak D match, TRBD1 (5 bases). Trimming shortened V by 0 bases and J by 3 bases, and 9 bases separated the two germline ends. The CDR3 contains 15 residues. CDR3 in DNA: TGTGCCAGCAGTTTAGCCGGGGCCCCCAATCAGCCCCAGCATTTT. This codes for CASSLAGAPNQPQHF.

The DNA for the CDR3 is TGCAGTGCGCCGGGACTAGAAAACACCGGGGAGCTGTTTTTT. It translates to CSAPGLENTGELFF. This chain joins TRBV20-1 and TRBJ2-2; 8 nucleotides line up with TRBD2. V shed 6 bases and J 2 bases; nucleotides not matched to a gene: 5. This CDR3 region has 14 residues. Per the germline V gene, CDR1 is DFQATT and CDR2 is SNEGSKA (reference sequence).

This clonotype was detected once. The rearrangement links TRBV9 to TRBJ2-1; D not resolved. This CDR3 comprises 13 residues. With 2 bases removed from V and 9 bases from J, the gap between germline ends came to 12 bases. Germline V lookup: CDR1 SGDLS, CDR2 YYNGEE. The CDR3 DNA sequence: TGTGCCAGCAGCGTCCGGAAACGACGTGAGCAGTTCTTC. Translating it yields CASSVRKRREQFF.

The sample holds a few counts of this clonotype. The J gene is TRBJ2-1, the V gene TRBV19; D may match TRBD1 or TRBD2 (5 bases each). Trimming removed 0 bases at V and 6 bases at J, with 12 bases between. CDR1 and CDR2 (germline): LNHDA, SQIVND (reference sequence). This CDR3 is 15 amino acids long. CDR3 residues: CASSIDHTGPNEQFF. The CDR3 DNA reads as TGTGCCAGTAGTATAGATCACACGGGGCCCAATGAGCAGTTCTTC.

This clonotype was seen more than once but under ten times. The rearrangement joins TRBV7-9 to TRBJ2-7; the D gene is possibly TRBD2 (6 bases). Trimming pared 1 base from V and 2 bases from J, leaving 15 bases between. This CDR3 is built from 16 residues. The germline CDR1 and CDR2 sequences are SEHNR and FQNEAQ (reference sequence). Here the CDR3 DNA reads TGTGCCAGCAGCTTAGGGTCGGGCGGGATAACCTACGAGCAGTACTTC. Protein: CASSLGSGGITYEQYF.

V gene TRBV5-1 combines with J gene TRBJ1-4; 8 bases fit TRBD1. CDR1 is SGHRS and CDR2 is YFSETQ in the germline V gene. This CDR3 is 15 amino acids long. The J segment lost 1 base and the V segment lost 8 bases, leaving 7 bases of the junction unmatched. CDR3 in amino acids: CASRDRGRTNEKLFF. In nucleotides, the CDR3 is TGCGCCAGTCGAGACAGGGGAAGAACTAATGAAAAACTGTTTTTT.

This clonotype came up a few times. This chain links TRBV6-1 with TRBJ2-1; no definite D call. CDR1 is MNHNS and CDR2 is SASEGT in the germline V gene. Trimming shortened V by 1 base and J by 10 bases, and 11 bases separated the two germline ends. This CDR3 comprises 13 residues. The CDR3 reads CASSEGLAREQFF. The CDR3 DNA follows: TGTGCCAGCAGTGAAGGATTAGCACGGGAGCAGTTCTTC.

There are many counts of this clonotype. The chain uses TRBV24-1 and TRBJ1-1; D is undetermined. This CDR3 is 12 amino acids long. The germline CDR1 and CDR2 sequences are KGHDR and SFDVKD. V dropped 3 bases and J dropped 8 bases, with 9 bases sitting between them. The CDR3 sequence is CATSDGFREAFF. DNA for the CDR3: TGTGCCACCAGTGATGGTTTCAGGGAAGCTTTCTTT.

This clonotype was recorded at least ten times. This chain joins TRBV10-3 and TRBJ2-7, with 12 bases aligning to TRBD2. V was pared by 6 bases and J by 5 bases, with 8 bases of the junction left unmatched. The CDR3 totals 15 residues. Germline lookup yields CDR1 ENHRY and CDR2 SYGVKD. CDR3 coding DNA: TGTGCCATCAGCAGACTAGCGGGAGATCGGGACGAGCAGTACTTC. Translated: CAISRLAGDRDEQYF.

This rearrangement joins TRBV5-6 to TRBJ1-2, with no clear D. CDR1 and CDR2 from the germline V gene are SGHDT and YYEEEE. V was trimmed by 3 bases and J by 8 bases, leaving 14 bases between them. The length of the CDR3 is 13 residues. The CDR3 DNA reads TGTGCCAGCAGCTCCCGGGTAACCGGCGGCTACACCTTC. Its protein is CASSSRVTGGYTF.

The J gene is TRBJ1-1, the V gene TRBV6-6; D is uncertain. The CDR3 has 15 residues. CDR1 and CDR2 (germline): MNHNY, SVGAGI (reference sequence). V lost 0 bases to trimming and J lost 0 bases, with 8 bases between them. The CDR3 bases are TGTGCCAGCAGTTACTCTCGGCAGATGAACACTGAAGCTTTCTTT. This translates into CASSYSRQMNTEAFF.

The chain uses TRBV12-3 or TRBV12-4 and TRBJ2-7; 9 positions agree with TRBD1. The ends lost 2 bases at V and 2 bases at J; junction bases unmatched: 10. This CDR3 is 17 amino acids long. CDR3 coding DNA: TGTGCCAGCAGTTTAACTTTGGGTGGGACAGGGACCTACGAGCAGTACTTC. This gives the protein CASSLTLGGTGTYEQYF.

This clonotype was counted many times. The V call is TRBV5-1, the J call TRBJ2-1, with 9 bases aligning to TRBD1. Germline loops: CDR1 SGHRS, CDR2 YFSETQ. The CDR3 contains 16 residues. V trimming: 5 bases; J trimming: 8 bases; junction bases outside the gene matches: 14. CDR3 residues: CASSPTDRGVGDEQFF. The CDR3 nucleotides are TGCGCCAGCAGTCCTACGGACAGGGGCGTTGGGGATGAGCAGTTCTTC.

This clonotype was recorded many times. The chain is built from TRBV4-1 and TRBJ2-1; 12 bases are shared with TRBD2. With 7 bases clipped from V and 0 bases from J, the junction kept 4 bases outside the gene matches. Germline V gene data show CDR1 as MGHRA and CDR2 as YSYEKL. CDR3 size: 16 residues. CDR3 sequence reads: CASTRTSGASYNEQFF. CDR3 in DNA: TGCGCCAGCACCCGGACTAGCGGGGCCTCCTACAATGAGCAGTTCTTC.

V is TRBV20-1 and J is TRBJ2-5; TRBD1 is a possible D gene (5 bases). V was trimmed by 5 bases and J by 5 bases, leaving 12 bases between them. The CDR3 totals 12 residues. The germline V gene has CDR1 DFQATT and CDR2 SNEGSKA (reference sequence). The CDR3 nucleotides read TGCAGTGCTGGGGCCTCCATGGAGACCCAGTACTTC. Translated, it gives CSAGASMETQYF.

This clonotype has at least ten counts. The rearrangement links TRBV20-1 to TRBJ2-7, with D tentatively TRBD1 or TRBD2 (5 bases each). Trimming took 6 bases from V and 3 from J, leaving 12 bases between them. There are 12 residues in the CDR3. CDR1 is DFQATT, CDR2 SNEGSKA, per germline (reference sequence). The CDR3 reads CSANRDGYEQYF. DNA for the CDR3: TGCAGTGCAAACCGGGACGGCTACGAGCAGTACTTC.

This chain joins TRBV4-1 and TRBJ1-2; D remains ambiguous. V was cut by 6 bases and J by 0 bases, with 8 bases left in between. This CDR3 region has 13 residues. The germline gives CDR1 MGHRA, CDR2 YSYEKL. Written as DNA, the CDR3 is TGCGCCAGCAGTATTGGAACTAACTATGGCTACACCTTC. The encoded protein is CASSIGTNYGYTF.

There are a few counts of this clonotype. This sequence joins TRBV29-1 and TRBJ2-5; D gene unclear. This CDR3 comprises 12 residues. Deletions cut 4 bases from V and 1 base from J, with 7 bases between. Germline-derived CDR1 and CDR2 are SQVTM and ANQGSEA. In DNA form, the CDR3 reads TGCAGCGTTGCGGAAAGCCAAGAGACCCAGTACTTC. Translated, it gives CSVAESQETQYF. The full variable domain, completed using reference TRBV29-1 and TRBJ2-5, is SAVISQKPSRDICQRGTSLTIQCQVDSQVTMMFWYRQQPGQSLTLIATANQGSEATYESGFVIDKFPISRPNLTFSTLTVSNMSPEDSSIYLCSVAESQETQYFGPGTRLLVL.

Written as DNA, the CDR3 is TGTGCCAGCAGTGACGGACTATTAGAGTTTGAGCAGTTCTTC. Translation gives CASSDGLLEFEQFF. The chain couples TRBV2 to TRBJ2-1; possible D gene TRBD2, 6 bases. V was cut by 3 bases and J by 9 bases, with 15 bases left in between. The CDR3 is made up of 14 amino acids. Germline CDR1 and CDR2: SNHLY and FYNNEI. The complete variable domain, with remaining parts taken from reference TRBV2 and TRBJ2-1, reads EPEVTQTPSHQVTQMGQEVILRCVPISNHLYFYWYRQILGQKVEFLVSFYNNEISEKSEIFDDQFSVERPDGSNFTLKIRSTKLEDSAMYFCASSDGLLEFEQFFGPGTRLTVL.

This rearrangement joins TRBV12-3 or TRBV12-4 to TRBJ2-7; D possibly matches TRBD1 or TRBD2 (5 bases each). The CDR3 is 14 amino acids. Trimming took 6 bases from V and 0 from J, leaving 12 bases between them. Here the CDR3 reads CASSKTGASYEQYV. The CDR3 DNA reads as TGTGCCAGCAGCAAAACCGGGGCCTCCTACGAGCAGTACGTC.

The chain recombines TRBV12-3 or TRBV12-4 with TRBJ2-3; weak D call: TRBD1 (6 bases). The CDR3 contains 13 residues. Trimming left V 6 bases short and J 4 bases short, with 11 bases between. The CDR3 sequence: CASRQGPPDTQYF. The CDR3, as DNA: TGTGCCAGCAGACAGGGCCCCCCAGATACGCAGTATTTT.

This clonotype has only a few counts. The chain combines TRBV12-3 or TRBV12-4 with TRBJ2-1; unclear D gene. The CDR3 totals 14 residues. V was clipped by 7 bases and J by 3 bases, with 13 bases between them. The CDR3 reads CASNQADDYNEQFF. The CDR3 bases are TGTGCCAGCAACCAAGCTGACGACTACAATGAGCAGTTCTTC.

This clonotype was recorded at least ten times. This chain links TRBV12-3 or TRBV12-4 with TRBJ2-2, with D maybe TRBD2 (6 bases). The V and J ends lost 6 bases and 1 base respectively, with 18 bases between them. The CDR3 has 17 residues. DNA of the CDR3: TGTGCCAGCAGCCGAACGAGGGGACTCAAGAACACCGGGGAGCTGTTTTTT. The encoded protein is CASSRTRGLKNTGELFF.

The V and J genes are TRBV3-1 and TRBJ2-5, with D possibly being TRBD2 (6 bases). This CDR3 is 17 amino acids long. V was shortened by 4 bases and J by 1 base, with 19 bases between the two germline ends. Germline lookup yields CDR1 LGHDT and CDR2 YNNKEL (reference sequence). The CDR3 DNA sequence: TGTGCCAGCAGCCGCCGCACGGGAGAGACGGTCCAAGAGACCCAGTACTTC. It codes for CASSRRTGETVQETQYF.

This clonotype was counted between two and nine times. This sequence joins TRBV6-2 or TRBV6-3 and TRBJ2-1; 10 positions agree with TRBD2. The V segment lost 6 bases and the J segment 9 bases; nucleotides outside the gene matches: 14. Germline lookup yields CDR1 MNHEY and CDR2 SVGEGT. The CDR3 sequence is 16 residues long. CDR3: CASRFSLAGVLGEQFF. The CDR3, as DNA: TGTGCCAGCAGATTCTCCCTAGCGGGAGTTTTGGGTGAGCAGTTCTTC.

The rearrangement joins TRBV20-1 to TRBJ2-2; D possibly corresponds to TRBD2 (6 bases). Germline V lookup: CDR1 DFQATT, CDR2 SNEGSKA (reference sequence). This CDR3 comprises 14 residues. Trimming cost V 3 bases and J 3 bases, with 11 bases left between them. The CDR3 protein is CSARGGFDTGELFF. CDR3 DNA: TGCAGTGCTAGGGGAGGTTTCGACACCGGGGAGCTGTTTTTT.

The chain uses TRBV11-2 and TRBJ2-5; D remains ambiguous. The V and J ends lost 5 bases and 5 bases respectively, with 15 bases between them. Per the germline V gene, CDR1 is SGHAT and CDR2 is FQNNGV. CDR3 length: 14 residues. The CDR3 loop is CASSNIRARETQYF. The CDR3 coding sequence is TGTGCCAGCAGCAATATTCGTGCCCGGGAGACCCAGTACTTC.